Described below is a single T cell receptor beta chain sequence and its context. Its antigen is not known. The PCR employed 60 Vbeta primers together with 13 Jbeta primers. Libraries were prepared by immunoSEQ multiplex PCR; TCRdb keeps only in-frame clonotypes and omits some of them. Here the sample spans 100,000 or so clones, 70% to 80% being singletons. The record originates from a study of cytomegalovirus exposure and HLA in healthy donors. Regarding the study as a whole: An analysis done earlier found most TCR beta V segments productive about 90% or about 30% of the time. Association of roughly 18,000 TCR beta sequences with HLA alleles was found at 0.05 false discovery rate in a later analysis. Using the classifier, cytomegalovirus status was reportedly diagnosed with high specificity and sensitivity.

The specimen sequenced was PBMCs. The TCR originated in a female donor in good health and CMV-seronegative.

The CDR3 DNA is TGTGCCAGCAGCCTTGACAGACTTTACGAGCAGTACTTC. Translation gives CASSLDRLYEQYF. The chain couples TRBV2 to TRBJ2-7; D possibly corresponds to TRBD1 (5 bases). The CDR3 totals 13 residues. The V and J ends lost 6 bases and 4 bases respectively, with 13 bases between them. Germline CDR1 is SNHLY and CDR2 is FYNNEI.